This T cell receptor beta chain came from a study of radiation and T cells in renal cell carcinoma. The time point: baseline pretreatment blood. Treatment meaning: 15 Gy SBRT to primary tumor, nephrectomy 4 weeks later. Only in-frame clones appear in the TCRdb table, and some are missing; sequencing was by immunoSEQ multiplex PCR. In the table there are approximately 140,000 clones, 88% of which are singletons. CDR3 length: 16 amino acids. Deletions cut 0 bases from V and 8 bases from J, with 17 bases between. In germline, CDR1 is SGHTA, CDR2 FQGNSA. This clone was seen a handful of times. The receptor comes from a woman in her seventies with renal cell carcinoma. The material was blood, obtained from a patient whose treatment included radiotherapy and nephrectomy. The gene calls are TRBV7-2 and TRBJ2-1; D perhaps matches TRBD2 (7 bases). The chain's CDR3 is CASSLARGGGTYEQFF. CDR3 bases: TGTGCCAGCAGCTTAGCGAGGGGGGGAGGAACTTATGAGCAGTTCTTC.